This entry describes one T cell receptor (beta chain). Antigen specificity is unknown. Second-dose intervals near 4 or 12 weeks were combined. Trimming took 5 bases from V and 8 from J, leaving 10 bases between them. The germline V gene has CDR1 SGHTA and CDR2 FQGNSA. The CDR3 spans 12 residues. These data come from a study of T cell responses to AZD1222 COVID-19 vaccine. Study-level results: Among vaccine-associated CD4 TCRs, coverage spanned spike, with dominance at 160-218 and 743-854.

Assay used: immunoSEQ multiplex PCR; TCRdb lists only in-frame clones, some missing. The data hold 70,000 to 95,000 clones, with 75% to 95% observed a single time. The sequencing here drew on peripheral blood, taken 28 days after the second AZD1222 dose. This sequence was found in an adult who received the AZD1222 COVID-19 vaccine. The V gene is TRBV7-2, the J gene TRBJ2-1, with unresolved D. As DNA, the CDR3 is TGTGCCAGCAGCCCCCCCGGGTATGAGCAGTTCTTC. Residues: CASSPPGYEQFF.